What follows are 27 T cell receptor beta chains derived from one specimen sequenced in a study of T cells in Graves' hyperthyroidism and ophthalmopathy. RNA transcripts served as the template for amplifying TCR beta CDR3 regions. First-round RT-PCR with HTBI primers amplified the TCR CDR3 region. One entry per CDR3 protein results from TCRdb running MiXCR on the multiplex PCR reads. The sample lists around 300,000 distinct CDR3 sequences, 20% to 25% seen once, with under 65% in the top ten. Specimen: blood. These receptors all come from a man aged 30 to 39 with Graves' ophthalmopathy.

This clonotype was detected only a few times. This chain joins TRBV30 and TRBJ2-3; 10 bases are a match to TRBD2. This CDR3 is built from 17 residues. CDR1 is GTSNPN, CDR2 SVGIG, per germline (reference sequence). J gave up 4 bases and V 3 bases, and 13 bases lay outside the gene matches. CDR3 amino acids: CAWRERLAGDYADTQYF. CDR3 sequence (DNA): TGTGCCTGGAGAGAAAGGCTAGCGGGAGATTACGCAGATACGCAGTATTTT. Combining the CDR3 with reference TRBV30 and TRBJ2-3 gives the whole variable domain SQTIHQWPATLVQPVGSPLSLECTVEGTSNPNLYWYRQAAGRGLQLLFYSVGIGQISSEVPQNLSASRPQDRQFILSSKKLLLSDSGFYLCAWRERLAGDYADTQYFGPGTRLTVL.

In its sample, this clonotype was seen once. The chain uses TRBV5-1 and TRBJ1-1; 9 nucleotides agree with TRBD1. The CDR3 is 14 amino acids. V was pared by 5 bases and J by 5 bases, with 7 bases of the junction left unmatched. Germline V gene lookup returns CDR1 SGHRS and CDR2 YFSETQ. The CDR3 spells CASSYGTGWTEAFF. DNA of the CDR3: TGCGCCAGCAGTTACGGGACAGGGTGGACTGAAGCTTTCTTT.

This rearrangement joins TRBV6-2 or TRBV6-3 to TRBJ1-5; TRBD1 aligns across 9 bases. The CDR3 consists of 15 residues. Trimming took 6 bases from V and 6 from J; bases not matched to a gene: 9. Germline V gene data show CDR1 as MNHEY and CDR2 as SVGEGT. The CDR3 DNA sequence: TGTGCCAGCAGGCAACAGGGGGCAGGGATTCAGCCCCAGCATTTT. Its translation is CASRQQGAGIQPQHF.

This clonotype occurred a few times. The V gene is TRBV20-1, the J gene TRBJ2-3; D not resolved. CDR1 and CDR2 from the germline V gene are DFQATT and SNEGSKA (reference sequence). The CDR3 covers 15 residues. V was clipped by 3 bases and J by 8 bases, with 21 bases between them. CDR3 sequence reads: CSASLAAASWSTQYF. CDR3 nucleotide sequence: TGCAGTGCTAGTTTGGCGGCAGCAAGTTGGAGTACGCAGTATTTT.

The CDR3 loop reads CASSSGGYSNQPQHF. As DNA, the CDR3 is TGTGCCAGCAGTTCGGGCGGGTATAGCAATCAGCCCCAGCATTTT. The chain links TRBV28 to TRBJ1-5; D not resolved. The length of the CDR3 is 15 residues. V dropped 4 bases and J dropped 0 bases, with 10 bases sitting between them. CDR1 is MDHEN, CDR2 SYDVKM, per germline.

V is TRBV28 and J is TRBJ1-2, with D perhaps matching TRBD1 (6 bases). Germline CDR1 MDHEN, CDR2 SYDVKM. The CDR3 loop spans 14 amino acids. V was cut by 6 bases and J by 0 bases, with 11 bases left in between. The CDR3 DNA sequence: TGTGCCAGCAGCACAGGGTCTACTAACTATGGCTACACCTTC. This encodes CASSTGSTNYGYTF.

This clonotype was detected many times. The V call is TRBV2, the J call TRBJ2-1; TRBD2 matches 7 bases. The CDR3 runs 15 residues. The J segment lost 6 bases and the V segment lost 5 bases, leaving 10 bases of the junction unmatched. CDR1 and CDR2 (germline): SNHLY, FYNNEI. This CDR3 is CASSLGLGSPNEQFF. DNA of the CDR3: TGTGCCAGCAGTTTAGGACTAGGGTCCCCCAATGAGCAGTTCTTC.

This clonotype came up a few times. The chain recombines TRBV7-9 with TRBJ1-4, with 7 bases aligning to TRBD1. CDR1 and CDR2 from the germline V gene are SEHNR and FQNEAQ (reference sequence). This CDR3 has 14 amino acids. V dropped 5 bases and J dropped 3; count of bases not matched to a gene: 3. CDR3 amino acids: CASSPGTANEKLFF. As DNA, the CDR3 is TGTGCCAGCAGCCCCGGGACAGCTAATGAAAAACTGTTTTTT.

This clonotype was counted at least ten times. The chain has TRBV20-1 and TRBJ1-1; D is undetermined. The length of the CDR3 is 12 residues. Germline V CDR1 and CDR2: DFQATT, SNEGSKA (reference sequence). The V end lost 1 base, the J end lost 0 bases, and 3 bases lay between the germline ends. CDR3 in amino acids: CSARGVNTEAFF. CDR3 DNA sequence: TGCAGTGCTAGAGGGGTGAACACTGAAGCTTTCTTT.

The CDR3 DNA is TGTGCCAGCAGGTCGACTAGCGGGAACACCGGGGAGCTGTTTTTT. This encodes CASRSTSGNTGELFF. V is TRBV6-2 or TRBV6-3 and J is TRBJ2-2; 9 positions agree with TRBD2. Per germline, CDR1 MNHEY and CDR2 SVGEGT. V was clipped by 6 bases and J by 1 base; unmatched bases: 3. The CDR3 contains 15 residues.

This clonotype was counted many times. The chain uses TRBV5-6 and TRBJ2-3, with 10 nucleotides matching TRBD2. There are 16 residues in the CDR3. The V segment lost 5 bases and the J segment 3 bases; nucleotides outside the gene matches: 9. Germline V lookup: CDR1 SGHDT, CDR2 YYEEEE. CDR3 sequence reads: CASSSRRGLATDTQYF. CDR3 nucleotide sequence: TGTGCCAGCAGTTCCCGTAGGGGACTAGCGACAGATACGCAGTATTTT.

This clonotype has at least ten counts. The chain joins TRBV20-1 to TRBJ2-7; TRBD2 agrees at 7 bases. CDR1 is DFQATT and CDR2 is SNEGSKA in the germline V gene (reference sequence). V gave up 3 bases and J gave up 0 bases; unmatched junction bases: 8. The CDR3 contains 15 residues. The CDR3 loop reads CSARRASGISYEQYF. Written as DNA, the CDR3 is TGCAGTGCTAGGAGGGCGAGCGGGATCTCCTACGAGCAGTACTTC.

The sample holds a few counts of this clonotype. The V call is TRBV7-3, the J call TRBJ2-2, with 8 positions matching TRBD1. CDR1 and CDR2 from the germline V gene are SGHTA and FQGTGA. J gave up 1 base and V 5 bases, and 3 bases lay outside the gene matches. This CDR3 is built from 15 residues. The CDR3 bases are TGTGCCAGCAGCGAGGGACAGGTGAACACCGGGGAGCTGTTTTTT. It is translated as CASSEGQVNTGELFF.

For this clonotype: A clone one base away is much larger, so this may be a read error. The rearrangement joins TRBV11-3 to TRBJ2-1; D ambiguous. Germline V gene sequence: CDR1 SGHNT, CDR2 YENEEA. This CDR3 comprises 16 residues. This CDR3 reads CASSSPAARSYNKQFF. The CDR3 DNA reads TGTGCCAGCAGCTCCCCGGCAGCCCGCTCCTACAATAAGCAGTTCTTC.

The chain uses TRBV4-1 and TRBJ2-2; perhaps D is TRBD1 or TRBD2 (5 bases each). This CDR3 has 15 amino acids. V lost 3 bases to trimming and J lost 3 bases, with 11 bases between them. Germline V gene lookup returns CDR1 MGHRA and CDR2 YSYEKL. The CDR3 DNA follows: TGCGCCAGCAGCCAGGGACGGACGGACACCGGGGAGCTGTTTTTT. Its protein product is CASSQGRTDTGELFF.

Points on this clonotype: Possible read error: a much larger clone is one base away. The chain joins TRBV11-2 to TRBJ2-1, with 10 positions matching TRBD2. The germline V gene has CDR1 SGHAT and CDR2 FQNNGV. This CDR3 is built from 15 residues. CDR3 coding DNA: TGTGCCAGCAGCACACGACTAGCGGGTTACAATGAGCAGCTCTTC. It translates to CASSTRLAGYNEQLF.

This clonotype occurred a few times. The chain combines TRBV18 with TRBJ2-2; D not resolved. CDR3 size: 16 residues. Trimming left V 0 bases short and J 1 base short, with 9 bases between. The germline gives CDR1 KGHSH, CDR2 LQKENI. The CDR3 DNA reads TGTGCCAGCTCACCACCGTGGCAGGAGAACACCGGGGAGCTGTTTTTT. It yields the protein CASSPPWQENTGELFF.

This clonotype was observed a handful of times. The CDR3 DNA reads TGTGCCAGCAGCTTAGAGGGAGACTCCTACAATGAGCAGTTCTTC. This sequence encodes CASSLEGDSYNEQFF. The chain combines TRBV7-2 with TRBJ2-1, with D possibly being TRBD2 (5 bases). V gave up 1 base and J gave up 0 bases, with 7 bases separating them. The germline gives CDR1 SGHTA, CDR2 FQGNSA. This CDR3 is built from 15 residues.

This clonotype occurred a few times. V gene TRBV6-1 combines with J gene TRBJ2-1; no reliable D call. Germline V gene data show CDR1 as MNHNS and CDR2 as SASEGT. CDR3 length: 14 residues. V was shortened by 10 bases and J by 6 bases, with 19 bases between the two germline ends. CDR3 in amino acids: CATTGHYFGNEQFF. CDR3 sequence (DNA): TGTGCCACCACCGGGCACTACTTTGGCAATGAGCAGTTCTTC.

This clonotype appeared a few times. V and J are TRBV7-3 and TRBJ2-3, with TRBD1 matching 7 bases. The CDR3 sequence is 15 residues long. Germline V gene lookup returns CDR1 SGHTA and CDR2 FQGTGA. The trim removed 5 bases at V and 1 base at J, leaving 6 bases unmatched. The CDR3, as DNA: TGTGCCAGCAGCCCAGACAGGGCGGGCACAGATACGCAGTATTTT. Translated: CASSPDRAGTDTQYF.

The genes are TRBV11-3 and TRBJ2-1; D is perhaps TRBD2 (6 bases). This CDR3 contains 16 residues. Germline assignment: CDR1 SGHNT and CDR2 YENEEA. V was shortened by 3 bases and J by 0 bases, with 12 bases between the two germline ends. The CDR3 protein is CASSLAGLFSYNEQFF. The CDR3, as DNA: TGTGCCAGCAGCTTGGCGGGACTCTTCTCCTACAATGAGCAGTTCTTC. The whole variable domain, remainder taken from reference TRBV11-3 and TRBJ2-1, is EAGVVQSPRYKIIEKKQPVAFWCNPISGHNTLYWYLQNLGQGPELLIRYENEEAVDDSQLPKDRFSAERLKGVDSTLKIQPAELGDSAVYLCASSLAGLFSYNEQFFGPGTRLTVL.

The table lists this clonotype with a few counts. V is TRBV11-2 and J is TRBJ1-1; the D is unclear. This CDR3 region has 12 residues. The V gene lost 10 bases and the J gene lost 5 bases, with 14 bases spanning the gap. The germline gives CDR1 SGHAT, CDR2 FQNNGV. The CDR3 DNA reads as TGTGCCACTCGTGGAACTAAAACTGAAGCTTTCTTT. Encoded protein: CATRGTKTEAFF.

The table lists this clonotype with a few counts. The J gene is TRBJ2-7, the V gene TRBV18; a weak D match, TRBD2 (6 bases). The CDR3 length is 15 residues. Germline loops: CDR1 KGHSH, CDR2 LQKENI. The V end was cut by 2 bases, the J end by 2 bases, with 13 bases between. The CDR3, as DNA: TGTGCCAGCTCACCAAGGCGGGGCCTAGCCTACGAGCAGTACTTC. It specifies CASSPRRGLAYEQYF.

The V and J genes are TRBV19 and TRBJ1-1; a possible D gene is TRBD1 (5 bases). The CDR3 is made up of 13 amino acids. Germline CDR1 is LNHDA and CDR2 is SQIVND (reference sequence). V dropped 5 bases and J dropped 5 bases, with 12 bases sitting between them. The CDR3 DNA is TGTGCCAGTAGTGGGACGCCTGAAACTGAAGCTTTCTTT. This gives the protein CASSGTPETEAFF.

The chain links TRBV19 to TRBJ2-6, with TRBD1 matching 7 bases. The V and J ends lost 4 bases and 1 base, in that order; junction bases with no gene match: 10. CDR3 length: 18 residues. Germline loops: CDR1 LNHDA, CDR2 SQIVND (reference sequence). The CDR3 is CASSNSGTARSGANVLTF. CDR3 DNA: TGTGCCAGTAGTAACTCCGGGACAGCGAGATCTGGGGCCAACGTCCTGACTTTC.

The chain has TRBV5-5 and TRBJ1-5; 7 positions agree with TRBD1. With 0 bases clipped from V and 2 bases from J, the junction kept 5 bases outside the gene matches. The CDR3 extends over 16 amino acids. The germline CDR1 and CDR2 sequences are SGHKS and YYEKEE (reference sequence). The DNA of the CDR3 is TGTGCCAGCAGCTTGGGGGCAGGGGGTGGCAATCAGCCCCAGCATTTT. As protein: CASSLGAGGGNQPQHF.

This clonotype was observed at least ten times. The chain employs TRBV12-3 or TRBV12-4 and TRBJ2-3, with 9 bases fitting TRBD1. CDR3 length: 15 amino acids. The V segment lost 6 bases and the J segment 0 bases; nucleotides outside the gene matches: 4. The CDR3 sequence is CASRTGTGSTDTQYF. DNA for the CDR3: TGTGCCAGCAGGACCGGGACAGGGAGCACAGATACGCAGTATTTT.